This TCR beta chain came from a study of patients and donors after allogeneic stem cell transplantation. V was clipped by 6 bases and J by 8 bases; unmatched bases: 8. This CDR3 is 15 amino acids long. TCRdb re-analysed the RT-PCR reads in MiXCR, keeping a single row per CDR3 protein. In the table there are 150,000 to 200,000 distinct CDR3 sequences, 24% of which are singletons. What was sequenced was blood, either unsorted or a sorted T cell fraction (not recorded which). The V and J genes are TRBV12-3 or TRBV12-4 and TRBJ2-1, with 12 bases fitting TRBD2. This clonotype was obtained from a human donor who was either an allogeneic HSCT recipient or a stem cell or donor lymphocyte infusion donor (not recorded which). It is not recorded whose cells these are; they may come from a transplant donor. The CDR3 nucleotides read TGTGCCAGCAGATCGACTAGCGGGAGAAGCTATGAGCAGTTCTTC. Its protein product is CASRSTSGRSYEQFF.